Following are 28 T cell receptor beta chains from one sample sequenced in a study of cytomegalovirus exposure and HLA in healthy donors. The PCR had 60 Vbeta and 13 Jbeta primers. TCRdb keeps only in-frame clones here, not all; method: immunoSEQ multiplex PCR. Altogether under 200,000 clones are present, 65% to 90% being singletons, with the ten largest covering 5% to 7%. The sequenced sample consisted of PBMCs. The receptor source for this set is a man aged 45-65 years in good health and CMV-seropositive.

CDR3 in DNA: TGTGCCAGCAGGTCAACTAGCGTGACCAGCAATGAGCAGTTCTTC. It is translated as CASRSTSVTSNEQFF. The gene calls are TRBV6-5 and TRBJ2-1; 7 bases match TRBD2. Germline CDR1 MNHEY, CDR2 SVGAGI. The CDR3 extends over 15 amino acids. V was pared by 6 bases and J by 6 bases, with 11 bases of the junction left unmatched.

The rearrangement links TRBV19 to TRBJ2-1, with 15 bases that match TRBD2. Losses at the gene ends were 2 bases for V and 1 base for J; bases not matched to a gene: 6. Per germline, CDR1 LNHDA and CDR2 SQIVND (reference sequence). CDR3 length: 19 residues. The CDR3 reads CASSIRGLAGGPSYNEQFF. CDR3 DNA sequence: TGTGCCAGTAGTATACGGGGACTAGCGGGAGGCCCATCCTACAATGAGCAGTTCTTC.

The V gene is TRBV29-1, the J gene TRBJ2-7; a weak D match, TRBD1 (6 bases). The CDR3 runs 14 residues. V was cut by 4 bases and J by 0 bases, with 13 bases left in between. The germline V gene encodes CDR1 SQVTM and CDR2 ANQGSEA. Here the CDR3 reads CSVVRGSSSYEQYF. The CDR3 DNA sequence: TGCAGCGTTGTAAGGGGGTCGAGCTCCTACGAGCAGTACTTC.

The CDR3: CASSLEGASDQFF. The CDR3 region has the DNA TGTGCCAGCAGCTTAGAGGGGGCCAGCGATCAGTTCTTC. This chain uses TRBV7-8 with TRBJ2-1, with TRBD1 matching 7 bases. With 1 base clipped from V and 13 bases from J, the junction kept 7 bases outside the gene matches. CDR1 and CDR2 (germline): SGHVS, FQNEAQ. The CDR3 loop spans 13 amino acids.

The chain has TRBV19 and TRBJ1-1, with D possibly matching TRBD1 (5 bases). V lost 5 bases, J lost 7 bases, and 17 bases lay in between. Germline-derived CDR1 and CDR2 are LNHDA and SQIVND (reference sequence). The CDR3 contains 14 residues. CDR3 sequence: CASSFPRRQFEAFF. CDR3 sequence (DNA): TGTGCCAGTAGTTTCCCAAGACGACAGTTTGAAGCTTTCTTT.

In DNA form, the CDR3 reads TGTGCCAGCAGCTGGGGACAGGCGGAACTGTTTTTT. Protein product: CASSWGQAELFF. The chain employs TRBV5-6 and TRBJ1-4; 8 positions match TRBD1. Trimming cost V 3 bases and J 12 bases; bases outside gene matches: 4. Germline assignment: CDR1 SGHDT and CDR2 YYEEEE. This CDR3 has 12 amino acids.

This rearrangement joins TRBV29-1 to TRBJ2-3, with D maybe TRBD2 (5 bases). Germline CDR1 is SQVTM and CDR2 is ANQGSEA. The V end was cut by 7 bases, the J end by 0 bases, with 17 bases between. The CDR3 has 15 residues. The CDR3 DNA reads TGCAGCGCCGTAGGACGCGGGCCGAGCACAGATACGCAGTATTTT. Translation: CSAVGRGPSTDTQYF.

This rearrangement joins TRBV6-1 to TRBJ2-1, with 11 bases fitting TRBD2. V lost 2 bases and J lost 0; bases outside the gene matches: 0. Germline V lookup: CDR1 MNHNS, CDR2 SASEGT. There are 16 residues in the CDR3. The CDR3 nucleotides are TGTGCCAGCAGTGAACTAGCGGGGGGCTCCTACAATGAGCAGTTCTTC. Translation gives CASSELAGGSYNEQFF.

The gene calls are TRBV5-1 and TRBJ2-5, with a weak D call TRBD1 (7 bases). There are 16 residues in the CDR3. CDR1 and CDR2 (germline): SGHRS, YFSETQ. V was cut by 4 bases and J by 1 base, with 17 bases left in between. The CDR3 DNA sequence: TGCGCCAGCAGCCTAGCCGGGACAGCGGGCCAAGAGACCCAGTACTTC. Residues: CASSLAGTAGQETQYF.

This chain joins TRBV28 and TRBJ1-5; 7 bases align to TRBD1. Germline V gene lookup returns CDR1 MDHEN and CDR2 SYDVKM. There are 16 residues in the CDR3. Trimming took 5 bases from V and 7 from J; bases not matched to a gene: 14. The CDR3 region is CASSPRTGWGEQPQHF. The DNA for the CDR3 is TGTGCCAGCAGTCCAAGGACAGGCTGGGGGGAGCAGCCCCAGCATTTT.

This clone has just one count. The rearrangement joins TRBV2 to TRBJ2-1; D perhaps matches TRBD1 (6 bases). Between the trimmed V and J ends, which lost 6 bases and 0 bases, there was a span of 12 bases. This CDR3 is built from 15 residues. CDR1 is SNHLY and CDR2 is FYNNEI in the germline V gene. The CDR3 is CASRATGSSYNEQFF. In DNA form, the CDR3 reads TGTGCCAGCAGAGCTACAGGGAGCTCCTACAATGAGCAGTTCTTC.

The chain employs TRBV4-2 and TRBJ2-2; TRBD2 aligns across 9 bases. CDR1 is LGHNA and CDR2 is YNFKEQ in the germline V gene. V dropped 5 bases and J dropped 1; count of bases not matched to a gene: 2. CDR3 size: 15 residues. The CDR3, as DNA: TGTGCCAGCAGCTCGACTAGCGGGAACACCGGGGAGCTGTTTTTT. Protein sequence: CASSSTSGNTGELFF.

The V and J genes are TRBV7-9 and TRBJ1-1; D is uncertain. Germline loops: CDR1 SEHNR, CDR2 FQNEAQ (reference sequence). The CDR3 totals 12 residues. Trimming cost V 2 bases and J 7 bases, with 8 bases left between them. CDR3 sequence reads: CASSLLTSEAFF. In nucleotides, the CDR3 is TGTGCCAGCAGCTTATTAACGAGTGAAGCTTTCTTT.

The genes are TRBV5-1 and TRBJ1-3; 7 positions agree with TRBD1. CDR3 length: 16 amino acids. Looked up from germline, CDR1 is SGHRS and CDR2 is YFSETQ. With V trimmed by 0 bases and J by 1 base, 4 bases remained unmatched. The CDR3 reads CASSLGPTGSGNTIYF. The CDR3 DNA reads TGCGCCAGCAGCTTGGGTCCGACAGGGTCTGGAAACACCATATATTTT.

The genes are TRBV18 and TRBJ1-3; no clear D gene. The CDR3 is made up of 13 amino acids. V lost 8 bases and J lost 2, with 10 bases in between. Germline V CDR1 and CDR2: KGHSH, LQKENI. The CDR3 is CASPSVAGNTIYF. Written as DNA, the CDR3 is TGTGCCAGCCCTTCGGTTGCTGGAAACACCATATATTTT.

J is TRBJ2-7 and V is TRBV6-6, with D possibly matching TRBD1 (6 bases). The germline gives CDR1 MNHNY, CDR2 SVGAGI (reference sequence). This CDR3 region has 12 residues. Trimming left V 6 bases short and J 3 bases short, with 9 bases between. Written as DNA, the CDR3 is TGTGCCAGCAGAGGACAGAACTACGAGCAGTACGTC. It codes for CASRGQNYEQYV.

This clone was detected a few times. The genes are TRBV2 and TRBJ1-2; D gene uncertain. V lost 7 bases and J 8 bases, leaving 14 bases between the germline ends. The germline V gene encodes CDR1 SNHLY and CDR2 FYNNEI. This CDR3 is built from 12 residues. The CDR3: CASTGRRDGYTF. The CDR3 region has the DNA TGTGCCAGCACAGGCCGTCGAGACGGCTACACCTTC.

J is TRBJ2-5 and V is TRBV15, with 7 bases aligning to TRBD2. The length of the CDR3 is 16 residues. CDR1 is LNHNV and CDR2 is YYDKDF in the germline V gene (reference sequence). V lost 5 bases, J lost 2 bases, and 11 bases stayed unmatched. DNA of the CDR3: TGTGCCACCAGCGGCTTTCAGCGGGGAGGTCAAGAGACCCAGTACTTC. Protein sequence: CATSGFQRGGQETQYF. The whole variable domain, filled in from reference TRBV15 and TRBJ2-5, reads DAMVIQNPRYQVTQFGKPVTLSCSQTLNHNVMYWYQQKSSQAPKLLFHYYDKDFNNEADTPDNFQSRRPNTSFCFLDIRSPGLGDTAMYLCATSGFQRGGQETQYFGPGTRLLVL.

The chain uses TRBV5-4 and TRBJ2-7, with unresolved D. Germline values: CDR1 SGHNT, CDR2 YYREEE (reference sequence). CDR3 length: 13 amino acids. V lost 4 bases and J 6 bases, leaving 14 bases between the germline ends. CDR3 in amino acids: CASSPVTLGEQYF. CDR3 coding DNA: TGTGCCAGCAGCCCTGTGACTTTAGGCGAGCAGTACTTC.

The chain recombines TRBV5-1 with TRBJ2-3; D unresolved. This CDR3 is built from 14 residues. The V end lost 3 bases, the J end lost 0 bases, and 8 bases lay between the germline ends. The V gene's germline CDR1 is SGHRS and CDR2 YFSETQ. The CDR3 coding sequence is TGCGCCAGCAGCTGGAGACCTAGCACAGATACGCAGTATTTT. Its translation is CASSWRPSTDTQYF.

The chain joins TRBV9 to TRBJ1-1; the D gene is possibly TRBD1 (5 bases). Trimming stripped 0 bases from V and 1 base from J, with 10 bases between. This CDR3 has 15 amino acids. Germline CDR1 and CDR2: SGDLS and YYNGEE. CDR3: CASSVADMRNTEAFF. In nucleotides, the CDR3 is TGTGCCAGCAGCGTAGCGGACATGAGGAACACTGAAGCTTTCTTT.

J is TRBJ1-1 and V is TRBV10-3, with D possibly matching TRBD1 (5 bases). CDR1 and CDR2 (germline): ENHRY, SYGVKD. V shed 5 bases and J shed 6 bases, with 13 bases lying between them. This CDR3 has 13 amino acids. The CDR3 DNA follows: TGTGCCATCAGTTCCCTGGACACATCTGAAGCTTTCTTT. Translating gives CAISSLDTSEAFF.

The chain is built from TRBV5-1 and TRBJ2-1, with TRBD2 matching 8 bases. Germline V gives CDR1 SGHRS, CDR2 YFSETQ. Trimming removed 5 bases from V and 8 bases from J; junction bases left unmatched: 3. The CDR3 is 12 amino acids. The DNA for the CDR3 is TGCGCCAGCAGTTCCGGGAGGGATGAGCAGTTCTTC. This gives the protein CASSSGRDEQFF.

This sequence joins TRBV11-2 and TRBJ1-1; maybe TRBD1 (6 bases). Germline V gene lookup returns CDR1 SGHAT and CDR2 FQNNGV. Trimming stripped 1 base from V and 5 bases from J, with 11 bases between. The CDR3 runs 14 residues. In nucleotides, the CDR3 is TGTGCCAGCAGCTTAGGACAGGCTAGGACTGAAGCTTTCTTT. As protein: CASSLGQARTEAFF.

The chain recombines TRBV5-6 with TRBJ1-5; 8 positions agree with TRBD1. J was trimmed by 2 bases and V by 0 bases; bases with no gene match: 4. Germline V gives CDR1 SGHDT, CDR2 YYEEEE. This CDR3 spans 16 amino acids. The CDR3 DNA reads TGTGCCAGCAGCTTGGGACAGGGGATTCGCAATCAGCCCCAGCATTTT. Amino acids: CASSLGQGIRNQPQHF.

This chain links TRBV27 with TRBJ1-6, with TRBD1 matching over 7 bases. The CDR3 is made up of 14 amino acids. V gave up 6 bases and J gave up 4 bases; unmatched junction bases: 3. CDR1 and CDR2 from the germline V gene are MNHEY and SMNVEV (reference sequence). The CDR3 nucleotides read TGTGCCAGCAGCCCGGGACAGTATAATTCACCCCTCCACTTT. Residues: CASSPGQYNSPLHF.

The CDR3 loop is CASSAGMNTEAFF. Written as DNA, the CDR3 is TGTGCCAGCAGCGCGGGGATGAACACTGAAGCTTTCTTT. V gene TRBV6-4 combines with J gene TRBJ1-1; D is uncertain. Germline V gene sequence: CDR1 MRHNA, CDR2 SNTAGT. Trimming pared 6 bases from V and 0 bases from J, leaving 8 bases between. The CDR3 contains 13 residues.

The chain links TRBV7-9 to TRBJ1-2; D is ambiguous. This CDR3 comprises 11 residues. V lost 3 bases to trimming and J lost 5 bases, with 4 bases between them. Germline assignment: CDR1 SEHNR and CDR2 FQNEAQ (reference sequence). CDR3 sequence (DNA): TGTGCCAGCAGCTTCATTTATGGCTACACCTTC. Encoded protein: CASSFIYGYTF. The whole variable domain, filled in from reference TRBV7-9 and TRBJ1-2, reads DTGVSQNPRHKITKRGQNVTFRCDPISEHNRLYWYRQTLGQGPEFLTYFQNEAQLEKSRLLSDRFSAERPKGSFSTLEIQRTEQGDSAMYLCASSFIYGYTFGSGTRLTVV.